This T cell receptor (beta chain) was sequenced for a study of blood T cell repertoires in COVID-19 (dated by TCRdb to the early 2020s). Notes on the research overall: Samples from collaborators originated in the United States, Italy and Spain and spanned both the acute and convalescent phases of COVID-19. The material from the prospective study consisted of cDNA or gDNA derived from T cells, B-cell-depleted T cells, or PBMCs. Deeply sampled blood TCRbeta repertoires from subjects exposed to, actively infected with, or recovered from COVID-19 were included in the dataset. The repertoires were released in a freely available public database intended as a resource for research on the immune response to SARS-CoV-2. The samples were drawn from two sources: the first 160 participants of the ongoing ImmuneRACE study, and fewer than 1,500 subjects contributed by 6 global collaborators. The sample metadata nearly always contained a de-identified subject ID, COVID-19 status, age in years and sex. Where available, HLA class I and class II types were taken from metadata supplied by the sample provider and were not determined by assay-based typing.

The germline V gene (reference sequence) gives CDR1 as GTSNPN and CDR2 as SVGIG. The V end loses 0 bases and the J end loses 8 bases, and a stretch of 11 bases separates them. The CDR3 runs 14 residues from the cysteine to the phenylalanine. Only CDR3 DNA is held: 42 bases, read in frame from base 1. The immunoSEQ Assay, a bias-controlled multiplex PCR, was used to amplify TCRbeta CDR3 regions from genomic DNA. In the paper's pipeline: Nucleated cell counts per sample were estimated from amplification of reference gene primers within the assay. To quantify the absolute abundance of each unique TCRbeta CDR3 rearrangement, sequence reads were collapsed and filtered. For each sample, productive Simpson clonality was calculated as the square root of Simpson's diversity index over productive rearrangements. In TCRdb, the immuneACCESS table is reduced to in-frame sequences with V and J assigned. These tables do not hold every clone; where another copy was compared, an unresolved V gene accounts for under half, and the others remain unexplained. V, J and clone size were drawn from that table, and D and trimming were deduced from the DNA. This sample holds over 90,000 clones; 84% were observed only once. The top ten clonotypes cover 9.9% of the sample.

The study at large found these results: The quantity of clinical and demographic metadata differed by source and by participant and was supplied without curation.

A word on this clone: The antigen it recognizes is unknown. No much larger clone is present one base from it, and per-base qualities are unavailable.

Each collaborating institution followed its own protocols to collect whole blood in K2EDTA tubes. For TCRbeta analysis, collaborator samples were shipped as frozen whole blood, as isolated PBMCs, or as DNA extracted from either sample type. The TCR sequence derives from a man aged 40-49 years with active or convalescent COVID-19. The sample consisted of peripheral blood. This chain joins TRBV30 to TRBJ1-6; TRBD1 could be the D gene, as 6 bases match. The DNA sequence is as follows: TGTGCCTGGAGTGTAGTTCAGGGGTATTCACCCCTCCACTTT. The translation is CAWSVVQGYSPLHF.